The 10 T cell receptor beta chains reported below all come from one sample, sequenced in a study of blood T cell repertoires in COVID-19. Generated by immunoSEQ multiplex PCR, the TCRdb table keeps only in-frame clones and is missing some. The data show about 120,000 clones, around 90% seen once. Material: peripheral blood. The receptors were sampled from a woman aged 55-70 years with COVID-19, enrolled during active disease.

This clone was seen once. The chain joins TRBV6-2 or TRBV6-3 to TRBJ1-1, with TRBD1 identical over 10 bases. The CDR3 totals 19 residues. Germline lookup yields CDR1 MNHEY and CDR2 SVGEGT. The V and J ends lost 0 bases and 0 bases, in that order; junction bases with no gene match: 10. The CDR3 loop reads CASSYSEVGDRGMNTEAFF. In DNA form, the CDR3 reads TGTGCCAGCAGTTACTCAGAAGTTGGGGACAGGGGAATGAACACTGAAGCTTTCTTT.

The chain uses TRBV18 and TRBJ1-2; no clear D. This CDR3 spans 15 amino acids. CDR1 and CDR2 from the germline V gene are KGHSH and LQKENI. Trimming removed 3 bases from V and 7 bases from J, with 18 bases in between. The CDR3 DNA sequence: TGTGCCAGCTCACCGACTTTTATTAGAACTGCTGGCTACACCTTC. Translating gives CASSPTFIRTAGYTF.

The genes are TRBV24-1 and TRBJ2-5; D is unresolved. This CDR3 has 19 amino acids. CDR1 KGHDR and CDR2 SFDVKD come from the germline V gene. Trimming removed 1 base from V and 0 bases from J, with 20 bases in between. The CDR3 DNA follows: TGTGCCACCAGTGATTTTCCCTCCCGCTTACAGTTGTACCAAGAGACCCAGTACTTC. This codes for CATSDFPSRLQLYQETQYF.

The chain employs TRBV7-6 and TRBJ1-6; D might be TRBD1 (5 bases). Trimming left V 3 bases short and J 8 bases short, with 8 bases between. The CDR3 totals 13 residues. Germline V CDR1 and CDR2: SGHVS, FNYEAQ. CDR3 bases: TGTGCCAGCAGCTTCTCGGGGGATTCACCCCTCCACTTT. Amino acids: CASSFSGDSPLHF.

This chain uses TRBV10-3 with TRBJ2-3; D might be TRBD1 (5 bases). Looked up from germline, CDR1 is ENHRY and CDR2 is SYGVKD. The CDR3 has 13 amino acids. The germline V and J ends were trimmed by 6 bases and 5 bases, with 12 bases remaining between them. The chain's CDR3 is CAISRQGGDTQYF. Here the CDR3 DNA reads TGTGCCATCAGCCGCCAGGGTGGAGATACGCAGTATTTT.

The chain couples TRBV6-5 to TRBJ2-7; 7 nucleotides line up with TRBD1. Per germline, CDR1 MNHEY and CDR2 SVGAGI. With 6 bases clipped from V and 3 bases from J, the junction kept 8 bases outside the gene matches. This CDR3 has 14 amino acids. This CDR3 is CASSRDQGVYEQYF. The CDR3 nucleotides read TGTGCCAGCAGCAGAGACCAGGGGGTCTACGAGCAGTACTTC.

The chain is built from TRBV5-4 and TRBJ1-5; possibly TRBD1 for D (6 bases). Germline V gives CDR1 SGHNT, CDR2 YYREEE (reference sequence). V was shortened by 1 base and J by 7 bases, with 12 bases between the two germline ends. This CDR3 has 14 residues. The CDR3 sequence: CASSLLGGGQPQHF. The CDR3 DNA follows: TGTGCCAGCAGCTTGCTAGGGGGTGGACAGCCCCAGCATTTT.

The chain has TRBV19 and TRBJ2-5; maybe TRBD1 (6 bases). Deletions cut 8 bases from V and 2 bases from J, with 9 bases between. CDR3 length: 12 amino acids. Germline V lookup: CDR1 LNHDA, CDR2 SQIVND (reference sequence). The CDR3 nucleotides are TGTGCCAGTTCGGACAGACAAGAGACCCAGTACTTC. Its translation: CASSDRQETQYF.

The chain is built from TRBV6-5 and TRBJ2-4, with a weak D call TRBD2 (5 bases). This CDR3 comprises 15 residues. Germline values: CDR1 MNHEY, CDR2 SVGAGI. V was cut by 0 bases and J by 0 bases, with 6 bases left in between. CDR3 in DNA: TGTGCCAGCAGTTACTCACGGGGAGCCAAAAACATTCAGTACTTC. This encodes CASSYSRGAKNIQYF.

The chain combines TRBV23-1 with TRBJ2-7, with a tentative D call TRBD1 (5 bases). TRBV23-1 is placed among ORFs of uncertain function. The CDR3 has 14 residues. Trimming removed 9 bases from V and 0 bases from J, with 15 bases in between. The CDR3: CARDRQLSSYEQYF. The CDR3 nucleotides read TGCGCCAGGGACCGACAGTTAAGCTCCTACGAGCAGTACTTC.